The present entry profiles one T cell receptor (beta chain) with its context. Its antigen is unidentified. The data originate from a study of shared clonotypes between healthy human individuals. Study-wide points: Compared with clonotypes that all four donors shared, non-shared clonotypes had lower generation probabilities. Inspection by rarefaction showed sorted-subset sequencing to be incomplete despite large depth.

Per the original data handling: Filtering was not the same, since immunoSEQ gave junction-only sequences without quality scores. TCRdb's table, derived via immunoSEQ multiplex PCR, lists solely in-frame clones and lacks some. That table gives V, J and clone size, and the DNA gave D and trimming. The sample lists about 2 million clones, about 94% seen once, with 1% to 1.5% in the top ten. Terminally differentiated effector memory CD45RA+ cells were left out of the naive CD8 fraction, which was CD45RO-negative and positively selected for CCR7. Germline V CDR1 and CDR2: SEHNR, FQNEAQ (reference sequence). The CDR3 is 13 amino acids. V was pared by 5 bases and J by 1 base, with 8 bases between.

J is TRBJ1-2 and V is TRBV7-9; no reliable D call. Sequenced input: naive CD8+ T cells sorted from blood. The sequence was obtained from a young man in good health. The CDR3 spells CASSTTFNYGYTF. In nucleotides, the CDR3 is TGTGCCAGCAGCACGACGTTTAACTATGGCTACACCTTC.